The source of this TCR beta chain is a study of regulatory T cells in long-lasting Graves disease (dated by TCRdb to about 2021). Concerning the study at large: To count as having persistent Graves' disease, a patient had to have received antithyroid drug treatment for over 5 years with TSH receptor autoantibodies remaining persistently positive. Peripheral blood TCR sequencing and RNA sequencing compared persistent Graves' disease patients with newly diagnosed Graves' disease patients. The study took place in China and was registered as a clinical trial. A total of around 35 samples underwent TCR sequencing: some 13 from persistent and around 20 from newly diagnosed Graves' disease patients. Antithyroid drugs had been taken for approximately 10 years on average by persistent Graves' disease patients in the clinical cohort.

Overall results and qualifications from the work: Sequencing and analysis were limited to the TCR beta chain. The authors acknowledged the small sample size as a limitation that may reduce accuracy. TRBV28, TRBJ1-2 and TRBJ2-5 were preferentially used in persistent disease, while TRBV20-1 and TRBJ2-1 were favored in newly diagnosed disease. Patients with persistent disease shared more public clonotypes (about 2,700) than newly diagnosed patients did (around 1,000). Persistent Graves' disease patients showed lower TCR Shannon entropy and fewer highly expanded clones than newly diagnosed patients, suggesting clonal expansion. The study examined only peripheral blood because the primary lesion, thyroid tissue, could not be accessed.

The CDR3 spans 16 residues, from the cysteine through the phenylalanine. The DNA shown is the 48-base CDR3, in frame from base 1. A distance of 21 bases separates the germline ends of V and J, which lose 0 bases and 9 bases respectively. CDR1 and CDR2, per the germline V gene (reference sequence), are DFQATT and SNEGSKA. The time point label corresponds to: persistent/refractory GD, antithyroid drugs over 5 years with positive TRAb. RNA was extracted from PBMCs in TRIzol for both TCR sequencing and RNA sequencing. The diagnosis of Graves' disease was made according to American Thyroid Association guidelines. Recruitment of patients was carried out at an endocrinology department in Xi'an, China. From each patient, about 9.7 milliliters of peripheral blood was collected into an EDTA anticoagulant tube. Ficoll Paque Plus density gradient separation was used to isolate PBMCs, and no additional T cell sorting was done. RNA quality was checked with an Agilent 2100 Bioanalyzer and agarose gel, and concentration with a NanoDrop 2000.

This clonotype was counted a few times. Its antigen remains unidentified. No much larger clone is present one base from it, and per-base qualities are unavailable. Receptors were amplified or captured by multiplex PCR. Instrument used: Illumina HiSeq 4000. To build TCR beta libraries, CDR3 regions were amplified by Arm-PCR using iRepertoire HTBI primers. Gel purification was performed on PCR products prior to sequencing. The paper's data handling went like this. Across samples, about 63 TRBV and roughly 13 TRBJ segments were identified and used for gene usage analysis of CDR3 amino acid clonotypes. COPE and FqMerger were used to merge filtered high-quality paired reads into contigs. BLAST was used to align contigs to IMGT TRBV, TRBD and TRBJ reference genes, with CDR3 defined following IMGT. Clonotypes above 0.1% frequency were classified as highly expanded clones. Shannon entropy was used to measure repertoire diversity, and the Gini coefficient was used to measure V-J evenness. A clonotype found in more than one individual was treated as public. TCRdb trimmed public reads at Q25 via fastp, called clones via MiXCR and kept in-frame beta chains. For every CDR3 protein sequence, its rows merge into one entry that carries the most common genes and DNA. These V and J calls are TCRdb output, not the study's own analysis. Across this sample there are about 660,000 distinct CDR3 sequences, with around 30% seen only once. The ten most abundant clones make up 40% to 50% of the sample.

The source of this sequence is a female donor with Graves disease. Sequencing used peripheral blood mononuclear cells (PBMCs), obtained when the disease was refractory, from a patient treated with antithyroid drugs. The V and J genes are TRBV20-1 and TRBJ1-5; the D gene is not confidently resolved. Here is the DNA: TGCAGTGCTAGAGATGAATCTCGGACCCAAAGGTTGCCCCAGCATTTT. This codes for CSARDESRTQRLPQHF.